One sample yielded the 4 T cell receptor beta chains listed below, sequenced in a study of blood T cell repertoires in COVID-19. Produced via immunoSEQ multiplex PCR; TCRdb's table is partial and in-frame only. This repertoire shows around 26,000 clones, under 80% found once; its top ten account for approximately 40%. Sequenced sample: peripheral blood. The receptors here all came from a man between 65 and 80 years old with acute or convalescent COVID-19.

V usage is TRBV7-8 and J usage is TRBJ2-3, with D unresolved. Germline V CDR1 and CDR2: SGHVS, FQNEAQ. The V and J ends lost 5 bases and 5 bases respectively, with 8 bases between them. This CDR3 has 12 residues. CDR3 protein: CASSPSKDTQYF. The CDR3 nucleotides read TGTGCCAGCAGCCCATCAAAAGATACGCAGTATTTT.

V usage is TRBV3-1 (or the pseudogene TRBV3-2) and J usage is TRBJ1-2, with D maybe TRBD1 (5 bases). Trimming removed 0 bases at V and 5 bases at J, with 16 bases between. Germline V gene lookup returns CDR1 LGHDT and CDR2 YNNKEL (reference sequence). The CDR3 loop spans 16 amino acids. Written as DNA, the CDR3 is TGTGCCAGCAGCCAAGAGGGGATAGGGACTCGTTATGGCTACACCTTC. Protein sequence: CASSQEGIGTRYGYTF.

V gene TRBV11-1 combines with J gene TRBJ1-6; D may be TRBD1 (5 bases). The germline V gene has CDR1 SGHAT and CDR2 FQDESV (reference sequence). V was trimmed by 4 bases and J by 0 bases, leaving 10 bases between them. The CDR3 length is 16 residues. As DNA, the CDR3 is TGTGCCAGCAGCTCAGACAGAGCCTCCTATAATTCACCCCTCCACTTT. Translating gives CASSSDRASYNSPLHF.

V is TRBV5-4 and J is TRBJ2-2, with D tentatively TRBD2 (5 bases). Trimming pared 5 bases from V and 0 bases from J, leaving 11 bases between. Germline loops: CDR1 SGHNT, CDR2 YYREEE (reference sequence). The CDR3 runs 15 residues. Written as DNA, the CDR3 is TGTGCCAGCAGAACCGGGAACACGAACACCGGGGAGCTGTTTTTT. Protein: CASRTGNTNTGELFF. Using reference TRBV5-4 and TRBJ2-2 for the parts outside the CDR3, the full variable domain is ETGVTQSPTHLIKTRGQQVTLRCSSQSGHNTVSWYQQALGQGPQFIFQYYREEENGRGNFPPRFSGLQFPNYSSELNVNALELDDSALYLCASRTGNTNTGELFFGEGSRLTVL.